What follows are 10 T cell receptor beta chains derived from one specimen sequenced in a study of CD8+ T cells in alopecia areata. The sequencing template was cDNA reverse transcribed from extracted RNA. The assay was immunoSEQ multiplex PCR, and TCRdb's table has in-frame clones only and misses some. The data show roughly 150,000 clones, 47% seen once. Material for sequencing was CD4+ T cells sorted from blood. The receptors shown here come from a human donor with alopecia areata.

This clone was counted only a few times. The J gene is TRBJ1-1, the V gene TRBV19; no definite D call. Germline loops: CDR1 LNHDA, CDR2 SQIVND (reference sequence). The CDR3 is made up of 15 amino acids. Trimming left V 1 base short and J 3 bases short, with 12 bases between. The CDR3 reads CASSIGFGPDTEAFF. The CDR3, as DNA: TGTGCCAGTAGTATAGGATTCGGCCCAGACACTGAAGCTTTCTTT.

V gene TRBV5-1 combines with J gene TRBJ2-7; possibly TRBD2 for D (7 bases). Trimming took off 0 bases at V and 2 bases at J, with 12 bases between the two ends. The germline V gene encodes CDR1 SGHRS and CDR2 YFSETQ. CDR3 length: 15 residues. The CDR3 here is CASSLAAGATYEQYF. CDR3 nucleotide sequence: TGCGCCAGCAGCTTGGCCGCGGGGGCGACCTACGAGCAGTACTTC.

V usage is TRBV6-6 and J usage is TRBJ2-2; D is unclear. Germline V gene lookup returns CDR1 MNHNY and CDR2 SVGAGI (reference sequence). The CDR3 is 15 residues long. V dropped 0 bases and J dropped 6 bases, with 11 bases sitting between them. CDR3 in amino acids: CASSYSGPTSGELFF. The DNA for the CDR3 is TGTGCCAGCAGTTACTCAGGGCCGACCTCCGGGGAGCTGTTTTTT.

This chain joins TRBV9 and TRBJ2-7; 9 bases align to TRBD2. CDR1 and CDR2 from the germline V gene are SGDLS and YYNGEE. The CDR3 sequence is 14 residues long. V was clipped by 4 bases and J by 6 bases; unmatched bases: 8. Here the CDR3 DNA reads TGTGCCAGCAGCTCCGGGACTAGCTTATCCGAGCAGTACTTC. Residues: CASSSGTSLSEQYF.

The V call is TRBV29-1, the J call TRBJ2-1; D ambiguous. Germline values: CDR1 SQVTM, CDR2 ANQGSEA. V was cut by 8 bases and J by 9 bases, with 20 bases left in between. The CDR3 length is 13 residues. CDR3 protein: CSPSAVEDGEQFF. The CDR3 coding sequence is TGCAGCCCTTCGGCGGTCGAGGACGGTGAGCAGTTCTTC.

The gene calls are TRBV18 and TRBJ2-5; D not resolved. The V end was cut by 2 bases, the J end by 2 bases, with 9 bases between. This CDR3 comprises 14 residues. The germline V gene has CDR1 KGHSH and CDR2 LQKENI. The CDR3 loop reads CASSPFMSQETQYF. CDR3 coding DNA: TGTGCCAGCTCACCATTCATGTCACAAGAGACCCAGTACTTC. The full variable domain, with the rest looked up from reference TRBV18 and TRBJ2-5, is NAGVMQNPRHLVRRRGQEARLRCSPMKGHSHVYWYRQLPEEGLKFMVYLQKENIIDESGMPKERFSAEFPKEGPSILRIQQVVRGDSAAYFCASSPFMSQETQYFGPGTRLLVL.

The chain recombines TRBV30 with TRBJ2-3; D gene uncertain. The germline V and J ends were trimmed by 7 bases and 3 bases, with 5 bases remaining between them. The CDR3 totals 10 residues. The germline CDR1 and CDR2 sequences are GTSNPN and SVGIG (reference sequence). CDR3 bases: TGTGCCTCGCGGACAGATACGCAGTATTTT. Amino acid sequence: CASRTDTQYF.

This clone has more than one count but fewer than ten. J is TRBJ2-6 and V is TRBV19; 9 nucleotides agree with TRBD1. The CDR3 sequence is 15 residues long. The germline V gene has CDR1 LNHDA and CDR2 SQIVND (reference sequence). V shed 5 bases and J 2 bases; nucleotides not matched to a gene: 1. The CDR3 sequence is CASSDRGTGANVLTF. The DNA of the CDR3 is TGTGCCAGTAGTGACAGGGGGACTGGGGCCAACGTCCTGACTTTC.

This clone was observed at least ten times. V usage is TRBV7-9 and J usage is TRBJ2-2; no reliable D call. The germline CDR1 and CDR2 sequences are SEHNR and FQNEAQ (reference sequence). V gave up 7 bases and J gave up 7 bases, with 16 bases separating them. This CDR3 contains 14 residues. As DNA, the CDR3 is TGTGCCAGCAAGTTCCGACTCTTGGGCGGGGAGCTGTTTTTT. As protein: CASKFRLLGGELFF. Supplemented by reference TRBV7-9 and TRBJ2-2, the full variable domain reads DTGVSQNPRHKITKRGQNVTFRCDPISEHNRLYWYRQTLGQGPEFLTYFQNEAQLEKSRLLSDRFSAERPKGSFSTLEIQRTEQGDSAMYLCASKFRLLGGELFFGEGSRLTVL.

This clone was counted a few times. This sequence joins TRBV28 and TRBJ2-1; 11 bases agree with TRBD2. V trimming: 8 bases; J trimming: 0 bases; junction bases outside the gene matches: 3. CDR3 length equals 15 residues. Germline assignment: CDR1 MDHEN and CDR2 SYDVKM. CDR3 residues: CASQTSGGSYNEQFF. The CDR3 nucleotides read TGTGCCAGCCAAACTAGCGGGGGCTCCTACAATGAGCAGTTCTTC.